Below are 17 T cell receptor beta chains sequenced from a single sample in a study of OX40 agonist ivuxolimab in advanced cancers. Repertoires were generated with immunoSEQ multiplex PCR, while TCRdb's copy carries only in-frame clones and drops some. This sample yields tens of thousands of clones, of which roughly 84% are seen a single time; approximately 24% belongs to the top ten. The source material was CD4+ or CD8+ T cells sorted from blood, sampled in a trial of the OX40 agonist ivuxolimab. The receptor set was obtained from an adult with an advanced solid tumor such as melanoma, head and neck, liver or kidney cancer.

This chain connects TRBV29-1 to TRBJ2-5, with D perhaps TRBD2 (6 bases). V was clipped by 7 bases and J by 5 bases, with 17 bases between them. CDR1 is SQVTM, CDR2 ANQGSEA, per germline. The CDR3 loop spans 13 amino acids. Here the CDR3 reads CSAIAAERETQYF. In nucleotides, the CDR3 is TGCAGCGCTATAGCGGCGGAGAGGGAGACCCAGTACTTC. The whole variable domain, filled in from reference TRBV29-1 and TRBJ2-5, reads SAVISQKPSRDICQRGTSLTIQCQVDSQVTMMFWYRQQPGQSLTLIATANQGSEATYESGFVIDKFPISRPNLTFSTLTVSNMSPEDSSIYLCSAIAAERETQYFGPGTRLLVL.

This clone was counted only a few times. The chain employs TRBV9 and TRBJ1-6; no definite D call. The CDR3 contains 17 residues. The germline V gene has CDR1 SGDLS and CDR2 YYNGEE. V was cut by 3 bases and J by 0 bases, with 13 bases left in between. The chain's CDR3 is CASSAPVGSSYNSPLHF. The CDR3 DNA follows: TGTGCCAGCAGCGCCCCAGTGGGCAGCTCCTATAATTCACCCCTCCACTTT. Combining the CDR3 with reference TRBV9 and TRBJ1-6 gives the whole variable domain DSGVTQTPKHLITATGQRVTLRCSPRSGDLSVYWYQQSLDQGLQFLIQYYNGEERAKGNILERFSAQQFPDLHSELNLSSLELGDSALYFCASSAPVGSSYNSPLHFGNGTRLTVT.

The V gene is TRBV9, the J gene TRBJ2-1; D remains unclear. Germline V gene lookup returns CDR1 SGDLS and CDR2 YYNGEE. The CDR3 has 14 amino acids. V was clipped by 4 bases and J by 4 bases, with 12 bases between them. The CDR3 region is CASSPLTSYNEQFF. The CDR3 nucleotides are TGTGCCAGCAGCCCTCTCACTTCGTACAATGAGCAGTTCTTC. Filled out from reference TRBV9 and TRBJ2-1, the complete variable domain reads DSGVTQTPKHLITATGQRVTLRCSPRSGDLSVYWYQQSLDQGLQFLIQYYNGEERAKGNILERFSAQQFPDLHSELNLSSLELGDSALYFCASSPLTSYNEQFFGPGTRLTVL.

The chain recombines TRBV10-1 with TRBJ2-2; D is unresolved. CDR3 size: 14 residues. The V end lost 5 bases, the J end lost 2 bases, and 9 bases lay between the germline ends. Germline CDR1 reads WNHNN; CDR2 reads SYGVQD (reference sequence). CDR3 loop: CASSTEVNTGELFF. The CDR3 coding sequence is TGCGCCAGCAGTACGGAAGTCAACACCGGGGAGCTGTTTTTT.

This clone appeared a single time. The genes are TRBV6-5 and TRBJ1-1, with D uncertain. Trimming stripped 6 bases from V and 4 bases from J, with 9 bases between. Germline V gene sequence: CDR1 MNHEY, CDR2 SVGAGI. This CDR3 is 12 amino acids long. The DNA for the CDR3 is TGTGCCAGCAGCGACACGAGCACTGAAGCTTTCTTT. Translated, it gives CASSDTSTEAFF.

The gene calls are TRBV7-8 and TRBJ2-5; D remains unclear. The germline V gene encodes CDR1 SGHVS and CDR2 FQNEAQ. Trimming shortened V by 2 bases and J by 5 bases, and 12 bases separated the two germline ends. The CDR3 covers 14 residues. The CDR3 DNA is TGTGCCAGCAGCTTAATCCTAGGTCGGGAGACCCAGTACTTC. Translation: CASSLILGRETQYF.

The chain has TRBV25-1 and TRBJ2-1; D possibly corresponds to TRBD1 (7 bases). Looked up from germline, CDR1 is MGHDK and CDR2 is SYGVNS. This CDR3 contains 15 residues. Trimming removed 6 bases at V and 6 bases at J, with 18 bases between. CDR3 region: CASSSTGEDRNEQFF. As DNA, the CDR3 is TGTGCCAGCAGCTCTACAGGGGAGGATCGCAATGAGCAGTTCTTC.

The V and J genes are TRBV5-1 and TRBJ2-7; 14 bases are a match to TRBD2. The CDR3 totals 16 residues. Trimming took 4 bases from V and 7 from J; bases not matched to a gene: 10. CDR1 is SGHRS, CDR2 YFSETQ, per germline. CDR3 nucleotide sequence: TGCGCCAGCAGCCCCAGACTAGCGGGAGGGCCGGAGGAGCAGTACTTC. Protein sequence: CASSPRLAGGPEEQYF.

This clone showed up just a few times. This sequence joins TRBV18 and TRBJ2-2, with D uncertain. Germline V gene lookup returns CDR1 KGHSH and CDR2 LQKENI. There are 12 residues in the CDR3. Deletions cut 3 bases from V and 2 bases from J, with 1 base between. The CDR3 DNA reads TGTGCCAGCTCACCTAACACCGGGGAGCTGTTTTTT. Its translation: CASSPNTGELFF.

The chain employs TRBV21-1 and TRBJ2-4. TRBV21-1 is designated a pseudogene. The CDR3 runs to 15 residues. The CDR3 is CASSKEGEAKNIQYF. CDR3 in DNA: TGTGCCAGCAGCAAAGAAGGGGAGGCCAAAAACATTCAGTACTTC.

The gene calls are TRBV30 and TRBJ1-5, with 11 positions matching TRBD1. Germline assignment: CDR1 GTSNPN and CDR2 SVGIG (reference sequence). This CDR3 is 14 amino acids long. V lost 5 bases and J lost 7; bases outside the gene matches: 7. The CDR3 reads CAWEGQGARQPQHF. The CDR3 bases are TGTGCCTGGGAAGGACAGGGGGCCCGGCAGCCCCAGCATTTT.

The chain links TRBV23-1 to TRBJ2-4; D is possibly TRBD1 or TRBD2 (7 bases each). TRBV23-1 is an ORF for which the function is uncertain. Trimming removed 7 bases at V and 1 base at J, with 20 bases between. The CDR3 length is 17 residues. The CDR3 here is CASTGGARPLAKNIQYF. In DNA form, the CDR3 reads TGCGCCAGCACAGGGGGGGCCAGGCCTTTGGCCAAAAACATTCAGTACTTC.

This clone was found once. V usage is TRBV27 and J usage is TRBJ2-7; tentative D call: TRBD2 (5 bases). CDR3 size: 14 residues. Germline-derived CDR1 and CDR2 are MNHEY and SMNVEV (reference sequence). The ends were cut back, 5 bases at V and 4 bases at J, with 15 bases in the middle. The CDR3 sequence: CASSPGSPGYEQYF. CDR3 DNA: TGTGCCAGCAGTCCGGGTTCCCCGGGGTACGAGCAGTACTTC.

There are a few counts of this clone. The CDR3 spells CASSPVDSNQPQHF. The CDR3 bases are TGTGCCAGCTCACCAGTTGATAGCAATCAGCCCCAGCATTTT. The chain carries TRBV18 and TRBJ1-5; D unclear. CDR1 and CDR2 from the germline V gene are KGHSH and LQKENI. The CDR3 is 14 residues long. Trimming shortened V by 2 bases and J by 0 bases, and 5 bases separated the two germline ends.

This chain uses TRBV13 with TRBJ2-7; D could derive from TRBD1 or TRBD2 (5 bases each). There are 16 residues in the CDR3. V lost 4 bases and J 1 base, leaving 17 bases between the germline ends. Germline loops: CDR1 PRHDT, CDR2 FYEKMQ (reference sequence). The CDR3 region is CASSSWDLSGSYEQYF. DNA for the CDR3: TGTGCCAGCAGCTCCTGGGACCTATCAGGATCCTACGAGCAGTACTTC. Using reference TRBV13 and TRBJ2-7 for the parts outside the CDR3, the full variable domain is AAGVIQSPRHLIKEKRETATLKCYPIPRHDTVYWYQQGPGQDPQFLISFYEKMQSDKGSIPDRFSAQQFSDYHSELNMSSLELGDSALYFCASSSWDLSGSYEQYFGPGTRLTVT.

V and J are TRBV7-9 and TRBJ2-6; no firm D call. Germline assignment: CDR1 SEHNR and CDR2 FQNEAQ (reference sequence). V lost 2 bases and J lost 0, with 17 bases in between. This CDR3 is 19 amino acids long. CDR3 region: CASSLMSPTAISGANVLTF. CDR3 nucleotide sequence: TGTGCCAGCAGCTTAATGAGCCCAACCGCTATCTCTGGGGCCAACGTCCTGACTTTC.

This sequence joins TRBV19 and TRBJ1-2, with unresolved D. V was trimmed by 3 bases and J by 7 bases, leaving 9 bases between them. The CDR3 is 12 amino acids. Per germline, CDR1 LNHDA and CDR2 SQIVND (reference sequence). CDR3 nucleotides: TGTGCCAGTAGTATCTGGGCAGGTGGCTACACCTTC. It yields the protein CASSIWAGGYTF.